The 15 T cell receptor beta chains presented below share a single source sample, sequenced in a study of T cells in Graves' hyperthyroidism and ophthalmopathy. Regions amplified from RNA transcripts were the TCR beta CDR3 regions. RT-PCR in the first round (using the HTBI primer set) targeted the TCR CDR3. TCRdb reanalysed the multiplex PCR reads using MiXCR and keeps one entry per CDR3 protein. The sample includes 550,000 to 600,000 distinct CDR3 sequences, about half of them seen just once. Input material: peripheral blood or thyroid tissue (not recorded which). The receptor set was obtained from an adult woman with Graves' disease, either hyperthyroidism or ophthalmopathy (not recorded which).

This clonotype was counted at least ten times. V and J are TRBV19 and TRBJ1-5, with D perhaps matching TRBD1 (5 bases). The CDR3 is 15 residues long. Germline lookup yields CDR1 LNHDA and CDR2 SQIVND (reference sequence). V was cut by 5 bases and J by 7 bases, with 18 bases left in between. Here the CDR3 DNA reads TGTGCCAGTAGTCTTTTAGCCAGGGATGAACAGCCCCAGCATTTT. The encoded protein is CASSLLARDEQPQHF.

The chain links TRBV20-1 to TRBJ2-7; D perhaps matches TRBD2 (5 bases). Looked up from germline, CDR1 is DFQATT and CDR2 is SNEGSKA (reference sequence). The ends were cut back, 1 base at V and 4 bases at J, with 11 bases in the middle. This CDR3 comprises 13 residues. The CDR3 DNA reads as TGCAGTGCTAGAGCCGGTAGCGTGTACGAGCAGTACTTC. It specifies CSARAGSVYEQYF.

This clonotype was detected many times. This sequence joins TRBV4-2 and TRBJ2-7; D could derive from TRBD1 or TRBD2 (5 bases each). CDR3 length: 15 residues. In germline, CDR1 is LGHNA, CDR2 YNFKEQ. With 0 bases removed from V and 4 bases from J, the gap between germline ends came to 13 bases. CDR3 sequence (DNA): TGTGCCAGCAGCCAAGATGGGGGTCCCCTTTACGAGCAGTACTTC. As protein: CASSQDGGPLYEQYF.

This clonotype occurred a few times. CDR3 DNA sequence: TGTGCCAGCAGCTTGGTTCGGTTTTTTGCGGCCCGGGGGATGAACACTGAAGCTTTCTTT. It encodes CASSLVRFFAARGMNTEAFF. This sequence joins TRBV5-6 and TRBJ1-1; D might be TRBD1 (5 bases). The CDR3 consists of 20 residues. Trimming stripped 0 bases from V and 0 bases from J, with 24 bases between. Germline V gene lookup returns CDR1 SGHDT and CDR2 YYEEEE. The whole variable domain, remainder taken from reference TRBV5-6 and TRBJ1-1, is DAGVTQSPTHLIKTRGQQVTLRCSPKSGHDTVSWYQQALGQGPQFIFQYYEEEERQRGNFPDRFSGHQFPNYSSELNVNALLLGDSALYLCASSLVRFFAARGMNTEAFFGQGTRLTVV.

A word on this clonotype: A read error may be the cause here, since a much bigger clone is one base away. The chain couples TRBV7-9 to TRBJ2-2, with 7 bases identical to TRBD1. Germline CDR1 reads SEHNR; CDR2 reads FQNEAQ (reference sequence). The length of the CDR3 is 16 residues. The ends lost 1 base at V and 4 bases at J; junction bases unmatched: 6. CDR3 sequence: CASSLGRGISTGELFF. As DNA, the CDR3 is TGTGCCAGCAGCTTAGGCAGGGGGATAAGCACCGGGGAGCTGTTTTTT.

The sample holds many counts of this clonotype. The V gene is TRBV4-1, the J gene TRBJ1-6; D call uncertain. Trimming pared 2 bases from V and 5 bases from J, leaving 13 bases between. Germline CDR1 and CDR2: MGHRA and YSYEKL. The CDR3 length is 16 residues. In DNA form, the CDR3 reads TGCGCCAGCAGCCAAATTCCCGGCCTCAATAATTCACCCCTCCACTTT. Encoded protein: CASSQIPGLNNSPLHF.

This clonotype was found many times. The gene calls are TRBV4-1 and TRBJ1-1; D is unclear. V lost 4 bases to trimming and J lost 11 bases, with 20 bases between them. This CDR3 spans 14 amino acids. The germline V gene has CDR1 MGHRA and CDR2 YSYEKL. CDR3 loop: CASSPTPAGRKAFF. CDR3 nucleotide sequence: TGCGCCAGCAGCCCGACCCCAGCGGGGAGAAAGGCTTTCTTT.

The chain recombines TRBV20-1 with TRBJ2-7; 7 positions match TRBD1. Trimming at V came to 2 bases and at J to 4 bases, leaving 5 bases not matched to a gene. This CDR3 is built from 13 residues. From germline, CDR1 is DFQATT and CDR2 SNEGSKA (reference sequence). The CDR3 DNA sequence: TGCAGTGCTAGAAACAGGGGCTGGTACGAGCAGTACTTC. It codes for CSARNRGWYEQYF.

This clonotype occurred a few times. The chain has TRBV28 and TRBJ2-5; maybe TRBD2 (6 bases). The ends were cut back, 6 bases at V and 5 bases at J, with 19 bases in the middle. The CDR3 loop spans 15 amino acids. Per the germline V gene, CDR1 is MDHEN and CDR2 is SYDVKM. Here the CDR3 reads CASSRRRASGETQYF. CDR3 coding DNA: TGTGCCAGCAGCCGACGGAGGGCCTCCGGGGAGACCCAGTACTTC.

This sequence joins TRBV19 and TRBJ1-1; tentative D call: TRBD1 (5 bases). V was shortened by 7 bases and J by 4 bases, with 13 bases between the two germline ends. From germline, CDR1 is LNHDA and CDR2 SQIVND (reference sequence). The CDR3 runs 13 residues. The DNA of the CDR3 is TGTGCCAGTAAGGGACGTGGTGGCACTGAAGCTTTCTTT. Amino acid sequence: CASKGRGGTEAFF.

The chain combines TRBV7-9 with TRBJ1-2, with D unresolved. Germline V lookup: CDR1 SEHNR, CDR2 FQNEAQ (reference sequence). V shed 8 bases and J shed 7 bases, with 23 bases lying between them. This CDR3 has 15 amino acids. The CDR3 protein is CASSIGGGGKFGYTF. For the CDR3, the DNA is TGTGCCAGCTCGATTGGTGGCGGAGGGAAATTTGGCTACACCTTC.

The table lists this clonotype with many counts. The V and J genes are TRBV10-2 and TRBJ2-5, with 10 bases matching TRBD2. The CDR3 runs 17 residues. V was clipped by 2 bases and J by 5 bases; unmatched bases: 11. CDR1 WSHSY and CDR2 SAAADI come from the germline V gene. Written as DNA, the CDR3 is TGCGCCAGCAGTGAGACGACTAGCGGGCAAATATGGGAGACCCAGTACTTC. Amino acids: CASSETTSGQIWETQYF.

The V and J genes are TRBV15 and TRBJ1-4; D might be TRBD1 (6 bases). The germline V gene encodes CDR1 LNHNV and CDR2 YYDKDF (reference sequence). The germline V and J ends were trimmed by 0 bases and 8 bases, with 13 bases remaining between them. The CDR3 extends over 15 amino acids. The CDR3 is CATSRDRGHSEKLFF. In DNA form, the CDR3 reads TGTGCCACCAGCAGAGATAGGGGACATTCCGAAAAACTGTTTTTT.

The chain recombines TRBV10-3 with TRBJ1-1; D remains unclear. Germline CDR1 is ENHRY and CDR2 is SYGVKD. CDR3 length equals 14 residues. Deletions cut 4 bases from V and 1 base from J, with 10 bases between. CDR3 nucleotide sequence: TGTGCCATCAGTGCCCGGGGTAGGAACACTGAAGCTTTCTTT. This sequence encodes CAISARGRNTEAFF.

This clonotype was recorded many times. The V and J genes are TRBV5-5 and TRBJ2-7; D tentatively fits TRBD1 or TRBD2 (5 bases each). Germline lookup yields CDR1 SGHKS and CDR2 YYEKEE (reference sequence). This CDR3 has 15 residues. The V and J ends lost 2 bases and 2 bases respectively, with 14 bases between them. The CDR3 DNA sequence: TGTGCCAGCAGCTTAATCCGGGACGGGACCTACGAGCAGTACTTC. This translates into CASSLIRDGTYEQYF.